The 25 T cell receptor beta chains below all came from one sample that was sequenced in a study of Ad26.COV2.S vaccination and SARS-CoV-2 variants. Some clones are missing from TCRdb's copy, which holds only in-frame ones; the method was immunoSEQ multiplex PCR. Of under 600,000 clones in the sample, about 88% were seen once. Treatment denoted: roughly 20 received Ad26.COV2.S at low or high dose, single or two shots; 5 received placebo; per-sample allocation not given. Samples came from day 63 after the first vaccine or placebo injection. The sequencing here drew on peripheral blood, taken in a trial of Ad26.COV2.S vaccine versus placebo. Receptor source: a person aged 18-65 years who received the Ad26.COV2.S COVID-19 vaccine or a placebo.

The V call is TRBV7-9, the J call TRBJ2-1, with no clear D. The CDR3 contains 13 residues. The germline V gene encodes CDR1 SEHNR and CDR2 FQNEAQ (reference sequence). V was cut by 1 base and J by 7 bases, with 8 bases left in between. CDR3 sequence reads: CASSLVLGNEQFF. The DNA of the CDR3 is TGTGCCAGCAGCTTAGTGCTGGGGAATGAGCAGTTCTTC.

The chain joins TRBV11-2 to TRBJ1-2, with a tentative D call TRBD1 (5 bases). The V end lost 1 base, the J end lost 6 bases, and 18 bases lay between the germline ends. The V gene's germline CDR1 is SGHAT and CDR2 FQNNGV. The CDR3 is 16 residues long. The CDR3: CASSLVIWGLPHGYTF. In nucleotides, the CDR3 is TGTGCCAGCAGCTTAGTAATTTGGGGCCTCCCCCATGGCTACACCTTC.

The chain employs TRBV9 and TRBJ2-2; no reliable D call. V lost 4 bases to trimming and J lost 6 bases, with 4 bases between them. The CDR3 totals 11 residues. From germline, CDR1 is SGDLS and CDR2 YYNGEE. In DNA, the CDR3 is TGTGCCAGCAGCCGGTCCGGGGAGCTGTTTTTT. Protein sequence: CASSRSGELFF.

The rearrangement links TRBV4-1 to TRBJ1-2; D uncertain. V was clipped by 0 bases and J by 6 bases, with 2 bases between them. CDR1 MGHRA and CDR2 YSYEKL come from the germline V gene. The CDR3 runs to 11 residues. Written as DNA, the CDR3 is TGCGCCAGCAGCCAAGATAATGGCTACACCTTC. Translated, it gives CASSQDNGYTF.

The J gene is TRBJ2-3, the V gene TRBV19; 9 bases fit TRBD1. The CDR3 is 16 residues long. J was trimmed by 8 bases and V by 4 bases; bases with no gene match: 13. Germline CDR1 is LNHDA and CDR2 is SQIVND (reference sequence). The CDR3 reads CASSRGDRVLIGTQYF. The CDR3 DNA reads as TGTGCCAGTAGTAGAGGGGACAGGGTCCTTATTGGTACGCAGTATTTT.

The V and J genes are TRBV5-1 and TRBJ2-7; a possible D gene is TRBD2 (6 bases). Germline V gene sequence: CDR1 SGHRS, CDR2 YFSETQ. The CDR3 runs to 14 residues. The V end was cut by 2 bases, the J end by 6 bases, with 15 bases between. CDR3 nucleotides: TGCGCCAGCAGCTTAGATTTACAGGAGGGCGAGCAGTACTTC. Translated, it gives CASSLDLQEGEQYF.

J is TRBJ1-6 and V is TRBV9; D perhaps matches TRBD1 (6 bases). Germline V CDR1 and CDR2: SGDLS, YYNGEE. CDR3 length: 15 residues. Trimming left V 0 bases short and J 9 bases short, with 13 bases between. The DNA of the CDR3 is TGTGCCAGCAGCGTAGGGGGGGGCGAAGGTTCACCCCTCCACTTT. Its translation is CASSVGGGEGSPLHF. Full variable domain (remainder filled in from reference TRBV9 and TRBJ1-6): DSGVTQTPKHLITATGQRVTLRCSPRSGDLSVYWYQQSLDQGLQFLIQYYNGEERAKGNILERFSAQQFPDLHSELNLSSLELGDSALYFCASSVGGGEGSPLHFGNGTRLTVT.

The gene calls are TRBV12-3 or TRBV12-4 and TRBJ2-1; D unresolved. V was clipped by 2 bases and J by 7 bases, with 9 bases between them. The CDR3 sequence is 13 residues long. The DNA of the CDR3 is TGTGCCAGCAGTTTACTAGTGATTAATGAGCAGTTCTTC. Amino acids: CASSLLVINEQFF.

This chain connects TRBV10-3 to TRBJ1-3; D remains ambiguous. CDR1 and CDR2 (germline): ENHRY, SYGVKD. V dropped 2 bases and J dropped 0 bases, with 8 bases sitting between them. The CDR3 runs to 15 residues. The CDR3 DNA follows: TGTGCCATCAGTGAGAGTCCATTCTCTGGAAACACCATATATTTT. Translation: CAISESPFSGNTIYF.

The CDR3 DNA reads TGTGCCAGCAGCTTAGGGCAGGGGTTTGCAACTAATGAAAAACTGTTTTTT. Translating gives CASSLGQGFATNEKLFF. The chain links TRBV7-9 to TRBJ1-4; the D gene is possibly TRBD1 (6 bases). This CDR3 contains 17 residues. Germline values: CDR1 SEHNR, CDR2 FQNEAQ (reference sequence). Trimming pared 1 base from V and 0 bases from J, leaving 12 bases between.

This clone showed up just once. The chain recombines TRBV19 with TRBJ1-2, with a tentative D call TRBD1 (5 bases). Germline loops: CDR1 LNHDA, CDR2 SQIVND (reference sequence). CDR3 length: 11 amino acids. V lost 8 bases and J lost 4, with 8 bases in between. The CDR3 nucleotides read TGTGCCAGTCTTGGGGGCTATGGCTACACCTTC. Translation: CASLGGYGYTF.

The chain employs TRBV5-1 and TRBJ2-5; D ambiguous. CDR1 is SGHRS and CDR2 is YFSETQ in the germline V gene. Trimming pared 1 base from V and 2 bases from J, leaving 12 bases between. The CDR3 loop spans 15 amino acids. The DNA for the CDR3 is TGCGCCAGCAGCTTGCGGGCCTTAACACAAGAGACCCAGTACTTC. It yields the protein CASSLRALTQETQYF.

V and J are TRBV24-1 and TRBJ2-3, with D perhaps matching TRBD2 (5 bases). Trimming cost V 8 bases and J 2 bases, with 10 bases left between them. The CDR3 has 13 amino acids. Germline values: CDR1 KGHDR, CDR2 SFDVKD. CDR3 sequence (DNA): TGTGCCACCAATTCCGGGAACACAGATACGCAGTATTTT. Protein product: CATNSGNTDTQYF.

This clone appeared a few times. The chain employs TRBV2 and TRBJ1-3, with D hard to call. The CDR3 consists of 13 residues. V shed 6 bases and J shed 4 bases, with 10 bases lying between them. Germline lookup yields CDR1 SNHLY and CDR2 FYNNEI. In DNA, the CDR3 is TGTGCCAGCAGCCCGGCAGGAGGAAACACCATATATTTT. Its translation: CASSPAGGNTIYF.

The V and J genes are TRBV6-5 and TRBJ1-1; D not certain. The germline V and J ends were trimmed by 5 bases and 4 bases, with 11 bases remaining between them. This CDR3 comprises 13 residues. In germline, CDR1 is MNHEY, CDR2 SVGAGI. The CDR3 sequence is CASSPQSPTEAFF. Here the CDR3 DNA reads TGTGCCAGCAGTCCCCAGAGCCCCACTGAAGCTTTCTTT.

The chain recombines TRBV19 with TRBJ2-1; 13 bases line up with TRBD2. V was pared by 7 bases and J by 3 bases, with 6 bases of the junction left unmatched. The CDR3 extends over 16 amino acids. The germline V gene encodes CDR1 LNHDA and CDR2 SQIVND (reference sequence). CDR3 sequence reads: CASTRTSGSFYNEQFF. As DNA, the CDR3 is TGTGCCAGTACCAGGACTAGCGGGAGTTTCTACAATGAGCAGTTCTTC.

V is TRBV11-3 and J is TRBJ2-3, with D perhaps matching TRBD1 (5 bases). CDR1 SGHNT and CDR2 YENEEA come from the germline V gene. V lost 0 bases and J lost 7, with 8 bases in between. The CDR3 is 13 residues long. Here the CDR3 DNA reads TGTGCCAGCAGCTTAGACCACAGGAATACGCAGTATTTT. It yields the protein CASSLDHRNTQYF.

V usage is TRBV7-9 and J usage is TRBJ2-1; D is ambiguous. The CDR3 runs to 15 residues. CDR1 and CDR2 (germline): SEHNR, FQNEAQ (reference sequence). Trimming cost V 3 bases and J 6 bases, with 15 bases left between them. The CDR3 loop is CASSFEFSSPNEQFF. The CDR3 nucleotides are TGTGCCAGCAGCTTTGAGTTCTCTTCCCCCAATGAGCAGTTCTTC. The variable domain in full, completed from reference TRBV7-9 and TRBJ2-1, reads DTGVSQNPRHKITKRGQNVTFRCDPISEHNRLYWYRQTLGQGPEFLTYFQNEAQLEKSRLLSDRFSAERPKGSFSTLEIQRTEQGDSAMYLCASSFEFSSPNEQFFGPGTRLTVL.

Note on this clone: Other DNA sequences of this sample code for an identical CDR3. The chain is built from TRBV30 and TRBJ1-4; D gene uncertain. CDR3 length: 11 residues. The germline V gene encodes CDR1 GTSNPN and CDR2 SVGIG (reference sequence). The V gene lost 3 bases and the J gene lost 5 bases, with 4 bases spanning the gap. The CDR3 sequence is CAWSRNEKLFF. CDR3 nucleotide sequence: TGTGCCTGGAGCCGCAATGAAAAACTGTTTTTT.

This clone occurred a few times. The CDR3 loop reads CAWSQVLGNQPQHF. The CDR3 DNA reads TGTGCCTGGAGTCAGGTCCTCGGCAATCAGCCCCAGCATTTT. The chain employs TRBV30 and TRBJ1-5, with unresolved D. The CDR3 is 14 amino acids. Trimming left V 2 bases short and J 2 bases short, with 10 bases between. Germline-derived CDR1 and CDR2 are GTSNPN and SVGIG (reference sequence).

In this sample, this clone turned up once. The chain links TRBV7-2 to TRBJ1-2; maybe TRBD1 (5 bases). The CDR3 contains 13 residues. The germline V gene has CDR1 SGHTA and CDR2 FQGNSA. Trimming left V 5 bases short and J 4 bases short, with 11 bases between. CDR3 sequence (DNA): TGTGCCAGCAGCCCGGGACTTTTCTATGGCTACACCTTC. The encoded protein is CASSPGLFYGYTF.

CDR3 sequence reads: CASTIWTVHSGNTIYF. In DNA form, the CDR3 reads TGTGCCAGTACCATATGGACAGTACACTCTGGAAACACCATATATTTT. The chain links TRBV19 to TRBJ1-3; maybe TRBD1 (6 bases). Deletions cut 7 bases from V and 0 bases from J, with 16 bases between. The CDR3 spans 16 residues. Germline loops: CDR1 LNHDA, CDR2 SQIVND (reference sequence).

The chain recombines TRBV28 with TRBJ2-7; tentatively, D is TRBD1 (5 bases). From germline, CDR1 is MDHEN and CDR2 SYDVKM. Trimming removed 7 bases from V and 2 bases from J, with 9 bases in between. This CDR3 is 12 amino acids long. In nucleotides, the CDR3 is TGTGCCAGCACAGGGTCCGCCTACGAGCAGTACTTC. This translates into CASTGSAYEQYF.

The V and J genes are TRBV7-9 and TRBJ2-5; unclear D gene. The CDR3 loop spans 11 amino acids. V was shortened by 11 bases and J by 5 bases, with 12 bases between the two germline ends. In germline, CDR1 is SEHNR, CDR2 FQNEAQ (reference sequence). CDR3 amino acids: CAGTYGETQYF. CDR3 bases: TGTGCCGGTACCTACGGGGAGACCCAGTACTTC.

V is TRBV11-3 and J is TRBJ2-5; D unclear. CDR1 and CDR2 (germline): SGHNT, YENEEA. Trimming stripped 1 base from V and 3 bases from J, with 6 bases between. The CDR3 consists of 13 residues. The CDR3 reads CASSLGGEETQYF. In nucleotides, the CDR3 is TGTGCCAGCAGCTTAGGTGGGGAAGAGACCCAGTACTTC.